Sequencing of this T cell receptor beta chain was carried out in a study of blood T cell repertoires in COVID-19 (TCRdb year 2020). Background for the entire study: Collaborator samples came from the United States, Italy and Spain and covered acute and convalescent phases of COVID-19. The prospective study material was composed of cDNA or gDNA derived from T cells, B-cell-depleted T cells, or PBMCs. The dataset comprised deeply sampled blood TCRbeta repertoires from subjects exposed to, actively infected with, or recovered from COVID-19. The repertoires were made available in a free public database intended to serve as a resource for research on the immune response to SARS-CoV-2. Samples came from the ongoing ImmuneRACE study (first 160 participants) plus 1,254 subjects from 6 global collaborators. The sample metadata nearly always contained a de-identified subject ID, COVID-19 status, age in years and sex. HLA class I and class II types, where available, came from metadata supplied by the sample provider rather than from assay-based typing. General conclusions and limits of the study: The amount of clinical and demographic metadata varied by source and participant and was provided uncurated.

Whole blood was collected in K2EDTA tubes by collaborating institutions according to the institutions' own protocols. For TCRbeta analysis, collaborators shipped samples in one of three forms: frozen whole blood, isolated PBMCs, or DNA extracted from either of those sample types. Unmatched junction bases come to 7, with V trimmed by 0 bases and J by 9 bases. Inclusive of the bounding cysteine and phenylalanine, the CDR3 is 15 residues long. Kept here is only the CDR3 DNA, which spans 45 bases and is read in frame from base 1. Via the germline V gene, CDR1 is SGHAT and CDR2 FQNNGV. TCRbeta CDR3 regions were amplified from genomic DNA using the immunoSEQ Assay, a bias-controlled multiplex PCR. In the source study's methods: The number of nucleated cells in each sample was estimated from the amplification of reference gene primers within the assay. Sequence reads were collapsed and filtered to measure the absolute abundance of every unique TCRbeta CDR3 rearrangement. Productive Simpson clonality was computed per sample as the square root of Simpson's diversity index over productive rearrangements. The table was pulled from immuneACCESS by TCRdb, which kept in-frame rearrangements only. Such tables lose some clones; where checked, under half of the loss comes from unresolved V genes, and the rest has no known cause. Clonal size and the V and J genes are those of that table, whereas D and trimming came from the DNA. Present in this sample are approximately 110,000 clones, roughly 70% of which were seen just once. About 0.84% of the sample goes to the ten largest clones.

Regarding this clone: Its antigen has not been determined. No quality values exist for individual bases; no much larger clone is one base distant.

The specimen was peripheral blood. The V and J segments used are TRBV11-2 and TRBJ2-1, with 8 bases in between that match TRBD1. The sequence derives from a human donor with acute or convalescent COVID-19. The donor label of this sample is uncertain. This receptor has the CDR3 CASSLDWTGQGEQFF. The bases are TGTGCCAGCAGCTTAGATTGGACAGGGCAGGGTGAGCAGTTCTTC.